This T cell receptor beta chain emerged from a study of blood T cell repertoires in COVID-19. Study at large: The origin of the acute and convalescent COVID-19 samples was the United States, Italy and Spain.

How the authors handled the data: Amplification with reference gene primers provided the estimates of nucleated cell counts. Produced via immunoSEQ multiplex PCR; TCRdb's table is partial and in-frame only. That table gives V, J and clone size, and the DNA gave D and trimming. This sample has under 250,000 clones, with approximately 90% found just once. Germline CDR1 is SGHDT and CDR2 is YYEEEE. The CDR3 spans 17 residues. V lost 5 bases to trimming and J lost 4 bases; unmatched junction nucleotides: 13. The gene calls are TRBV5-6 and TRBJ2-2; TRBD2 aligns across 8 bases. The sample was peripheral blood. The clonotype originates from a man aged 30 to 39 with COVID-19, enrolled during active disease. The CDR3 nucleotides are TGTGCCAGCAGATCATACTGGGGCGGGAGGACCACCGGGGAGCTGTTTTTT. This translates into CASRSYWGGRTTGELFF.